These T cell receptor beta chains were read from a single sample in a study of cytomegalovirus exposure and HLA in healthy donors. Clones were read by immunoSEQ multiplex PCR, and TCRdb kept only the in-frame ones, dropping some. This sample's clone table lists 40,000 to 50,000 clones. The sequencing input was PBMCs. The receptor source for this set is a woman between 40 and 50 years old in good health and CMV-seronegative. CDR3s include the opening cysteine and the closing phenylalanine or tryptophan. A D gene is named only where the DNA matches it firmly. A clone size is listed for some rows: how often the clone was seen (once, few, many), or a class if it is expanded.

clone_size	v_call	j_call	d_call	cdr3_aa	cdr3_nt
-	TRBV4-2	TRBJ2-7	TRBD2	CASSPSKGGGGYGEQYF	TGTGCCAGCAGCCCCTCCAAAGGCGGGGGGGGATACGGCGAGCAGTACTTC
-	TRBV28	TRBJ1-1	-	CASSLVSTEAFF	TGTGCCAGCAGTTTAGTGAGCACTGAAGCTTTCTTT
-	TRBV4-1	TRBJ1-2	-	CASSQEQGHYGYTF	TGCGCCAGCAGCCAAGAGCAGGGGCACTATGGCTACACCTTC
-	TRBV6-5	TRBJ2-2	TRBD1	CASSDGTATGELFF	TGTGCCAGCAGTGATGGGACAGCTACCGGGGAGCTGTTTTTT
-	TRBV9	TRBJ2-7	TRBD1	CASSPRRDSHEQYF	TGTGCCAGCAGCCCCCGCCGGGACAGCCACGAGCAGTACTTC
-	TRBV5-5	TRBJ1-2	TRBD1	CASSQGQGNYGYTF	TGTGCCAGCAGCCAAGGACAGGGCAACTATGGCTACACCTTC
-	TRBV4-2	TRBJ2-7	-	CASTRDFGYEQYF	TGTGCCAGCACCAGGGACTTTGGCTACGAGCAGTACTTC
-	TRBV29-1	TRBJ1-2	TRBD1	CSVEAPGQGARGYTF	TGCAGCGTTGAAGCCCCGGGACAGGGGGCTCGGGGCTACACCTTC
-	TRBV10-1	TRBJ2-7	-	CASPKSRGEQYF	TGCGCCAGCCCTAAGTCTCGGGGCGAGCAGTACTTC
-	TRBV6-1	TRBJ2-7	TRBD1	CASSWDRTYEQYF	TGTGCCAGCAGTTGGGACAGAACCTACGAGCAGTACTTC
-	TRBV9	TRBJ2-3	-	CASSVGGTGTQYF	TGTGCCAGCAGCGTAGGGGGCACGGGTACGCAGTATTTT
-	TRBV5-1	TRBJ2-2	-	CASSFTVAGNTGELFF	TGCGCCAGCAGCTTCACGGTGGCAGGGAACACCGGGGAGCTGTTTTTT
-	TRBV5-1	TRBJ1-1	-	CASTIGQPNTEAFF	TGCGCCAGCACCATAGGACAACCGAACACTGAAGCTTTCTTT
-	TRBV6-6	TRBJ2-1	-	CASSGSSYNEQFF	TGTGCCAGCAGCGGGAGCTCCTACAATGAGCAGTTCTTC
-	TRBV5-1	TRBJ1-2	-	CASSLVGPSYGYTF	TGCGCCAGCAGCTTGGTGGGGCCAAGCTATGGCTACACCTTC
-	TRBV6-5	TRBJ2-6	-	CASSFRVGSGANVLTF	TGTGCCAGCAGTTTCAGGGTAGGGTCTGGGGCCAACGTCCTGACTTTC
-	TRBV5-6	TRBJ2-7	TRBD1	CASSSWDSTYEQYF	TGTGCCAGCAGCTCCTGGGACAGCACCTACGAGCAGTACTTC
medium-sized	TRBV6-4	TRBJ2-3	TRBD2	CASSDSGGGTDTQYF	TGTGCCAGCAGTGACTCCGGGGGAGGGACAGATACGCAGTATTTT
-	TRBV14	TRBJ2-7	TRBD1	CASSRTRDSLYEQYF	TGTGCCAGCAGCCGCACCCGGGACAGTCTTTACGAGCAGTACTTC
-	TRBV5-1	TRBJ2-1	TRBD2	CASRPPGLAGAEQFF	TGCGCCAGCAGACCACCGGGACTAGCGGGAGCTGAGCAGTTCTTC
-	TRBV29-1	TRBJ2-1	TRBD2	CSGSGTSGRVVNEQFF	TGCAGCGGGAGCGGGACTAGCGGGAGAGTGGTCAATGAGCAGTTCTTC
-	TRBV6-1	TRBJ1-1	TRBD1	CASSGVQGAGEAFF	TGTGCCAGCAGCGGAGTGCAGGGGGCTGGTGAAGCTTTCTTT
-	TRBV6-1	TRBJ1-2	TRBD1	CASSETGAYYGYTF	TGTGCCAGCAGTGAAACAGGGGCGTACTATGGCTACACCTTC
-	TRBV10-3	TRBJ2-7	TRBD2	CAISETLAGDHSYEQYF	TGTGCCATCAGTGAAACTCTAGCGGGTGATCACTCCTACGAGCAGTACTTC
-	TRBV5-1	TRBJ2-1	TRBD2	CASSPASGNNNEQFF	TGCGCCAGCAGCCCCGCTAGCGGGAACAACAATGAGCAGTTCTTC
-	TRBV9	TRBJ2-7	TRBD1	CASSAQPSQGAGEQYF	TGTGCCAGCAGCGCTCAACCATCACAGGGGGCAGGCGAGCAGTACTTC
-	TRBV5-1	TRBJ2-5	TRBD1	CASSATGVETQYF	TGCGCCAGCAGCGCAACAGGGGTGGAGACCCAGTACTTC
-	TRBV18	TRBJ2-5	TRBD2	CASSRQRGETQYF	TGTGCCAGCTCACGGCAGCGGGGGGAGACCCAGTACTTC
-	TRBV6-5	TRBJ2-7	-	CASSYSDSASYEQYF	TGTGCCAGCAGTTACTCGGACAGCGCTTCCTACGAGCAGTACTTC
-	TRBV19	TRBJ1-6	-	CASSIAGDSPLHF	TGTGCCAGTAGTATCGCAGGGGATTCACCCCTCCACTTT
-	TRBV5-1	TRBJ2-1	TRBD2	CASSLRLAGSSYNEQFF	TGCGCCAGCAGCCTCCGACTAGCGGGGAGCTCCTACAATGAGCAGTTCTTC
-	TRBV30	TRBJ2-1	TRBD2	CACSRGTSGSNEQFF	TGTGCCTGCTCCCGCGGGACTAGCGGGAGCAATGAGCAGTTCTTC
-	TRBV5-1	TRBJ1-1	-	CASSLIRGTGEDFF	TGCGCCAGCAGCTTGATTCGCGGGACCGGAGAAGATTTCTTT
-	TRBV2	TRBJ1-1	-	CASSSWSGNTEAFF	TGTGCCAGCAGCTCTTGGTCGGGGAACACTGAAGCTTTCTTT
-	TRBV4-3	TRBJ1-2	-	CASSQDVAGYPGGYTF	TGCGCCAGCAGCCAAGATGTGGCGGGATACCCCGGGGGCTACACCTTC
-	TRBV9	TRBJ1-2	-	CASSAGSGGEGYTF	TGTGCCAGCAGCGCTGGGAGTGGTGGGGAAGGCTACACCTTC
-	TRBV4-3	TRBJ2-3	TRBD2	CASSQDLAGGTDTQYF	TGCGCCAGCAGCCAAGATCTAGCGGGGGGCACAGATACGCAGTATTTT
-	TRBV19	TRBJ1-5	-	CASSIIQGRQPQHF	TGTGCCAGTAGTATAATTCAGGGGCGGCAGCCCCAGCATTTT
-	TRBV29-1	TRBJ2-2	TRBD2	CSVEVSGLTGELFF	TGCAGCGTTGAAGTTAGCGGGTTAACCGGGGAGCTGTTTTTT
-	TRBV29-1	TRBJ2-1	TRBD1	CSGTNRGLDNEQFF	TGCAGCGGAACGAACAGGGGTTTAGACAATGAGCAGTTCTTC
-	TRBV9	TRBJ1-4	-	CASSVEPRQGGKLFF	TGTGCCAGCAGCGTAGAACCGCGCCAGGGAGGAAAACTGTTTTTT
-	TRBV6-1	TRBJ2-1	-	CASSPELGRPNEQFF	TGTGCCAGCAGTCCCGAATTGGGCAGACCCAATGAGCAGTTCTTC
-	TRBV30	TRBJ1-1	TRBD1	CAGSRQGAMNTEAFF	TGTGCCGGGAGTCGACAGGGGGCAATGAACACTGAAGCTTTCTTT
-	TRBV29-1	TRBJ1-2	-	CSVGTTGSGYTF	TGCAGCGTGGGGACCACAGGGTCCGGCTACACCTTC
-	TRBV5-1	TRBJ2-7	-	CASSFPGTNTYEQYF	TGCGCCAGCAGCTTCCCGGGGACAAACACCTACGAGCAGTACTTC
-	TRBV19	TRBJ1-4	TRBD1	CASSFTGTGEEKLFF	TGTGCCAGTAGTTTTACCGGGACAGGGGAAGAAAAACTGTTTTTT